This TCR beta chain was sequenced for a study of neurological immune-mediated disorders. Ten or more counts support this clonotype. The CDR3 is 15 amino acids. V gave up 0 bases and J gave up 3 bases; unmatched junction bases: 3. The cDNA was generated through 5'RACE incorporating 10-nucleotide random UMIs. TCRdb recomputed calls from the 5' RACE reads with MiXCR, one row per CDR3 protein. The sample has tens of thousands of distinct CDR3 sequences, more than 5% seen once; the top ten hold 1.4% to 1.5%. This TCR was sampled from a woman between 18 and 29 years old with multiple sclerosis. The chain links TRBV12-3 or TRBV12-4 to TRBJ1-2; 8 positions agree with TRBD1. Source material: CD4+ T cells from blood. The CDR3 here is CASSLAGQGYYGYTF. The CDR3 DNA reads as TGTGCCAGCAGTTTAGCCGGACAGGGATACTATGGCTACACCTTC.